This T cell receptor beta chain stems from a study of blood T cell repertoires in COVID-19 (dated by TCRdb to the early 2020s). Study-level background: Samples covering the acute and convalescent phases of COVID-19 were provided by collaborators in the United States, Italy and Spain. A freely available public database, intended as a resource for researchers studying the immune response to SARS-CoV-2, is where the repertoires were released. Samples were obtained from the ongoing ImmuneRACE study (first 160 participants) and from 950 to 1,500 subjects provided by 6 global collaborators. The material from the prospective study consisted of cDNA or gDNA derived from T cells, B-cell-depleted T cells, or PBMCs. Where available, HLA class I and class II types were obtained from metadata supplied by the sample provider rather than from assay-based typing. A de-identified subject ID, COVID-19 status, age in years and sex were almost always included in the sample metadata. Deeply sampled blood TCRbeta repertoires from subjects exposed to, actively infected with, or recovered from COVID-19 were included in the dataset.

General study outcomes and caveats: The quantity of clinical and demographic metadata differed by source and by participant and was supplied without curation.

As concerns this clone: What antigen it recognizes has not been identified. No per-base quality is available; no much larger clone lies one base away.

TCRbeta CDR3 regions were amplified from genomic DNA by means of the immunoSEQ Assay, a bias-controlled multiplex PCR. On the authors' methods: The number of nucleated cells in each sample was estimated from the amplification of reference gene primers within the assay. To quantify the absolute abundance of each unique TCRbeta CDR3 rearrangement, sequence reads were collapsed and filtered. Productive Simpson clonality was computed per sample as the square root of Simpson's diversity index over productive rearrangements. TCRdb holds this immuneACCESS table with in-frame rearrangements only. Some clones are missing; in checked studies, unresolved V genes explain under half, and the rest has no known cause. D and trimming come from the DNA, and the V and J calls and clone size come from that table. This sample has some 330,000 clones in its table, and 92% of those were observed once. The ten largest clones take up approximately 17% of the sample.

The junction shows trimming of 2 bases on V and 0 bases on J, and the gene matches do not reach 4 bases of it. The germline V gene provides CDR1 SGHRS and CDR2 YFSETQ. The CDR3 measures 16 amino acids from cysteine to phenylalanine. Kept here is only the CDR3 DNA, which spans 48 bases and is read in frame from base 1. Participants in the prospective study were aged 18 to 89 years, lived in approximately 26 United States geographic areas, and enrolled through a virtual design. In the prospective study, cohorts were assigned on the basis of participant-reported clinical history obtained from a screening survey and a study questionnaire. Recovered participants in ImmuneRACE Cohort 3 were defined as having two consecutive negative NP/OP PCR tests, clearance from a healthcare professional, or resolution of symptoms. In the prospective study, mobile phlebotomists collected whole blood, serum and a nasopharyngeal or oropharyngeal swab from each participant. Prospective study participants could optionally give additional blood draws and questionnaires over an approximately two-month period. Blood samples from the prospective study were shipped frozen or at room temperature prior to DNA extraction.

Recombination connected TRBV5-1 to TRBJ2-2; 7 bases in between match TRBD1. The receptor's source is a woman aged 25-40 years who had recovered from COVID-19. The sequencing input was PBMCs or T cells enriched from blood (not recorded which). The CDR3 corresponds to CASSLQGQTNTGELFF. The DNA reads TGCGCCAGCAGCTTACAGGGACAGACGAACACCGGGGAGCTGTTTTTT.